These 5 T cell receptor beta chains share one sample of origin, sequenced in a study of sequential checkpoint blockade in melanoma. The treatment here: randomized to nivolumab then ipilimumab (arm A) or the reverse (arm B). The repertoire was sequenced with immunoSEQ multiplex PCR; TCRdb's copy has only in-frame clones and lacks some. The repertoire holds about 20,000 clones, with roughly 61% as singletons. The specimen was CD8+ T cells sorted from blood (inferred from file names), collected from a patient given nivolumab and ipilimumab in sequence. Receptors originate from a human donor with melanoma.

This chain uses TRBV7-6 with TRBJ1-2, with a tentative D call TRBD1 (5 bases). V shed 4 bases and J shed 0 bases, with 18 bases lying between them. CDR3 length: 17 amino acids. Per germline, CDR1 SGHVS and CDR2 FNYEAQ. The CDR3: CASSSRVWGEANYGYTF. The CDR3 region has the DNA TGTGCCAGCAGCTCCCGGGTTTGGGGCGAAGCTAACTATGGCTACACCTTC.

The V gene is TRBV27, the J gene TRBJ2-5, with D possibly being TRBD1 (6 bases). The end of the DNA aligns better with TRBJ2-7, so the J call may be wrong. Germline CDR1 reads MNHEY; CDR2 reads SMNVEV (reference sequence). The CDR3 contains 13 residues. Here the CDR3 reads CASRTGWDGEQYF. The DNA for the CDR3 is TGTGCCAGCAGGACAGGCTGGGACGGCGAGCAGTACTTC.

The chain carries TRBV5-5 and TRBJ2-7; unclear D gene. CDR1 and CDR2 from the germline V gene are SGHKS and YYEKEE (reference sequence). V was cut by 3 bases and J by 5 bases, with 15 bases left in between. The CDR3 is 14 residues long. This chain's CDR3 is CASSYYNKYNEQYF. CDR3 nucleotides: TGTGCCAGCAGCTATTATAACAAGTATAACGAGCAGTACTTC.

In this sample, this clone turned up a few times. CDR3 in DNA: TGTGCCAGCCGGGGCAGGGGGGTACATAACTATGGCTACACCTTC. Protein sequence: CASRGRGVHNYGYTF. The V gene is TRBV11-2, the J gene TRBJ1-2; 7 positions match TRBD1. The germline V gene encodes CDR1 SGHAT and CDR2 FQNNGV. The CDR3 length is 15 residues. The J segment lost 1 base and the V segment lost 8 bases, leaving 10 bases of the junction unmatched.

This clone has only a few counts. The V and J genes are TRBV7-6 and TRBJ2-7; D might be TRBD2 (5 bases). The V gene's germline CDR1 is SGHVS and CDR2 FNYEAQ. Trimming removed 1 base at V and 1 base at J, with 14 bases between. The CDR3 is 16 amino acids. CDR3 coding DNA: TGTGCCAGCAGCTTAGAGGTATTGGAGCGGTCCTACGAGCAGTACTTC. Residues: CASSLEVLERSYEQYF.